The 31 T cell receptor beta chains in this list originate from one sample, sequenced in a study of Ad26.COV2.S vaccination and SARS-CoV-2 variants (dated by TCRdb to 2020 to 2022). The time point label of this sample denotes: individuals recovered from natural SARS-CoV-2 infection. The library was generated by the immunoSEQ multiplex PCR assay. In TCRdb, the immuneACCESS table is reduced to in-frame sequences with V and J assigned. These tables do not hold every clone; where another copy was compared, an unresolved V gene accounts for under half, and the others remain unexplained. The sample contains 150,000 to 200,000 clones, around 85% of them found a single time. The top ten clones comprise 5.9% of the sample. The source was peripheral blood, collected after recovery from COVID-19. The receptors here all came from a human donor who had recovered from COVID-19.

Comments on this clone: A junction boundary mismatches the germline segment, possibly from a read error. The chain employs TRBV18 and TRBJ2-7; the match to TRBD2 covers 8 bases. CDR3 size: 15 residues. Germline CDR1 KGHSH, CDR2 LQKENI. For the CDR3, the DNA is TGTGCCAGCTCCCCACGGACCCTAGCGGGCTACGAGCAGTACTTC. Protein: CASSPRTLAGYEQYF.

The chain carries TRBV7-2 and TRBJ2-2, with 10 bases that match TRBD2. J was trimmed by 5 bases and V by 4 bases; bases with no gene match: 13. CDR1 is SGHTA, CDR2 FQGNSA, per germline. This CDR3 has 18 residues. As DNA, the CDR3 is TGTGCCAGCAGCTCCCCTTCCCAGCGGGAGGGCATTACCGGGGAGCTGTTTTTT. As protein: CASSSPSQREGITGELFF.

V and J are TRBV27 and TRBJ1-5, with D perhaps matching TRBD1 (6 bases). The germline V gene has CDR1 MNHEY and CDR2 SMNVEV (reference sequence). The CDR3 covers 16 residues. V dropped 7 bases and J dropped 5 bases, with 21 bases sitting between them. The chain's CDR3 is CASNLLKQGWHQPQHF. CDR3 coding DNA: TGTGCCAGCAATCTTCTAAAACAGGGCTGGCATCAGCCCCAGCATTTT.

This chain links TRBV4-1 with TRBJ2-1, with a weak D call TRBD1 (5 bases). V was pared by 0 bases and J by 3 bases, with 21 bases between. The CDR3 length is 19 residues. Germline V lookup: CDR1 MGHRA, CDR2 YSYEKL. The CDR3 region has the DNA TGCGCCAGCAGCCAAGATCCCACGCTCAGGGCCCTGATCTACAATGAGCAGTTCTTC. Translation: CASSQDPTLRALIYNEQFF.

The gene calls are TRBV7-9 and TRBJ2-1, with D possibly matching TRBD1 (6 bases). This CDR3 spans 14 amino acids. Trimming removed 1 base from V and 10 bases from J, with 14 bases in between. Per germline, CDR1 SEHNR and CDR2 FQNEAQ (reference sequence). CDR3 region: CASSLGVQGKEQFF. CDR3 bases: TGTGCCAGCAGCTTAGGGGTACAGGGTAAGGAGCAGTTCTTC.

V is TRBV6-5 and J is TRBJ1-4; D gene unclear. The germline V gene has CDR1 MNHEY and CDR2 SVGAGI. Trimming stripped 6 bases from V and 5 bases from J, with 13 bases between. The CDR3 contains 14 residues. In nucleotides, the CDR3 is TGTGCCAGCAGCCGGGTTGGACCCAATGAAAAACTGTTTTTT. Protein sequence: CASSRVGPNEKLFF.

This chain uses TRBV6-5 with TRBJ2-3, with unresolved D. Per the germline V gene, CDR1 is MNHEY and CDR2 is SVGAGI. CDR3 length: 14 amino acids. V was pared by 10 bases and J by 3 bases, with 17 bases between. Here the CDR3 reads CAIFHWGTTDTQYF. The CDR3 DNA reads TGTGCCATCTTTCATTGGGGTACAACAGATACGCAGTATTTT.

The chain uses TRBV27 and TRBJ2-7, with TRBD2 matching over 7 bases. The CDR3 contains 16 residues. Germline CDR1 reads MNHEY; CDR2 reads SMNVEV (reference sequence). The trim removed 5 bases at V and 2 bases at J, leaving 12 bases unmatched. The CDR3 region is CASSPSGARATYEQYF. The CDR3 DNA reads as TGTGCCAGCAGTCCGAGCGGGGCTCGGGCCACCTACGAGCAGTACTTC.

The genes are TRBV7-9 and TRBJ2-1; 11 bases map to TRBD1. Looked up from germline, CDR1 is SEHNR and CDR2 is FQNEAQ (reference sequence). The CDR3 contains 18 residues. J was trimmed by 5 bases and V by 5 bases; bases with no gene match: 14. The CDR3 loop reads CASSPLPFSGQGDNEQFF. The CDR3 nucleotides read TGTGCCAGCAGCCCCTTGCCCTTTTCGGGACAGGGGGACAATGAGCAGTTCTTC.

The table lists this clone with a count of one. The gene calls are TRBV5-4 and TRBJ1-2, with 9 positions matching TRBD1. Germline V gives CDR1 SGHNT, CDR2 YYREEE (reference sequence). The CDR3 consists of 14 residues. Germline trimming cut 3 bases from V and 6 bases from J; bases unmatched to any gene: 6. The DNA for the CDR3 is TGTGCCAGCAGCTGGGACAGGGCGATGGATGGCTACACCTTC. Its protein is CASSWDRAMDGYTF.

This clone appeared once. This chain joins TRBV9 and TRBJ2-3; no firm D call. The CDR3 runs 12 residues. The V end lost 3 bases, the J end lost 0 bases, and 2 bases lay between the germline ends. Germline CDR1 is SGDLS and CDR2 is YYNGEE. The chain's CDR3 is CASSGSTDTQYF. The CDR3 nucleotides are TGTGCCAGCAGCGGAAGCACAGATACGCAGTATTTT.

This sequence joins TRBV5-3 and TRBJ2-3; the D is unclear. TRBV5-3 carries the ORF label, with uncertain function. The V end lost 4 bases, the J end lost 2 bases, and 14 bases lay between the germline ends. The CDR3 has 15 residues. The CDR3 loop is CARSRRDFSTDTQYF. The CDR3 region has the DNA TGTGCCAGAAGCCGAAGGGATTTCTCCACAGATACGCAGTATTTT.

V and J are TRBV19 and TRBJ1-6, with D maybe TRBD1 (6 bases). Germline V gene lookup returns CDR1 LNHDA and CDR2 SQIVND (reference sequence). Trimming took 5 bases from V and 7 from J, leaving 15 bases between them. CDR3 size: 15 residues. The CDR3 here is CASSSGQPRNSPLHF. The CDR3 DNA reads TGTGCCAGTAGTTCCGGACAGCCAAGAAATTCACCCCTCCACTTT.

The CDR3 spells CASGGYLPTDTQYF. CDR3 sequence (DNA): TGTGCCAGCGGGGGATACTTACCCACAGATACGCAGTATTTT. J is TRBJ2-3 and V is TRBV2; D may match TRBD1 or TRBD2 (5 bases each). This CDR3 has 14 amino acids. From germline, CDR1 is SNHLY and CDR2 FYNNEI. V was pared by 8 bases and J by 2 bases, with 14 bases between. The variable domain in full, completed from reference TRBV2 and TRBJ2-3, reads EPEVTQTPSHQVTQMGQEVILRCVPISNHLYFYWYRQILGQKVEFLVSFYNNEISEKSEIFDDQFSVERPDGSNFTLKIRSTKLEDSAMYFCASGGYLPTDTQYFGPGTRLTVL.

This clone was picked up a small number of times. The V and J genes are TRBV5-1 and TRBJ1-6; D is perhaps TRBD1 (6 bases). CDR1 and CDR2 (germline): SGHRS, YFSETQ. This CDR3 spans 16 amino acids. Trimming cost V 0 bases and J 1 base, with 8 bases left between them. This CDR3 is CASSLEGGSYNSPLHF. In DNA form, the CDR3 reads TGCGCCAGCAGCTTGGAGGGGGGTTCCTATAATTCACCCCTCCACTTT. The full variable domain, with the rest looked up from reference TRBV5-1 and TRBJ1-6, is KAGVTQTPRYLIKTRGQQVTLSCSPISGHRSVSWYQQTPGQGLQFLFEYFSETQRNKGNFPGRFSGRQFSNSRSEMNVSTLELGDSALYLCASSLEGGSYNSPLHFGNGTRLTVT.

The chain has TRBV10-1 and TRBJ1-4, with D possibly TRBD1 on 6 matching bases. The CDR3 has 14 amino acids. V dropped 10 bases and J dropped 2 bases, with 14 bases sitting between them. Per the germline V gene, CDR1 is WNHNN and CDR2 is SYGVQD (reference sequence). The CDR3 is CANGIGQTNEKLFF. The CDR3 nucleotides read TGCGCCAACGGGATCGGACAGACTAATGAAAAACTGTTTTTT.

This chain links TRBV3-1 (or the pseudogene TRBV3-2) with TRBJ2-1; D remains unclear. Per germline, CDR1 LGHDT and CDR2 YNNKEL (reference sequence). V dropped 4 bases and J dropped 5 bases, with 9 bases sitting between them. The CDR3 has 13 residues. The CDR3 loop is CASSPLDDNEQFF. DNA of the CDR3: TGTGCCAGCAGCCCCTTAGACGACAATGAGCAGTTCTTC.

The V call is TRBV7-2, the J call TRBJ1-1, with no clear D. Germline loops: CDR1 SGHTA, CDR2 FQGNSA. This CDR3 has 14 residues. The germline V and J ends were trimmed by 4 bases and 1 base, with 10 bases remaining between them. The CDR3 bases are TGTGCCAGCAGCTGGACCCGGGGGAACACTGAAGCTTTCTTT. It codes for CASSWTRGNTEAFF. The whole variable domain, filled in from reference TRBV7-2 and TRBJ1-1, reads GAGVSQSPSNKVTEKGKDVELRCDPISGHTALYWYRQSLGQGLEFLIYFQGNSAPDKSGLPSDRFSAERTGGSVSTLTIQRTQQEDSAVYLCASSWTRGNTEAFFGQGTRLTVV.

This chain joins TRBV3-1 (or the pseudogene TRBV3-2) and TRBJ2-5; no clear D. CDR1 and CDR2 from the germline V gene are LGHDT and YNNKEL (reference sequence). The CDR3 extends over 16 amino acids. Trimming left V 0 bases short and J 3 bases short, with 14 bases between. CDR3 DNA: TGTGCCAGCAGCCAAGATCCCCCCACTTTGAAAGAGACCCAGTACTTC. This sequence encodes CASSQDPPTLKETQYF.

This clone was counted a single time. The chain is built from TRBV9 and TRBJ1-2, with D perhaps matching TRBD1 (5 bases). V shed 0 bases and J shed 5 bases, with 17 bases lying between them. The length of the CDR3 is 16 residues. In germline, CDR1 is SGDLS, CDR2 YYNGEE. CDR3 amino acids: CASSVDPGKRDYGYTF. CDR3 bases: TGTGCCAGCAGCGTAGATCCAGGGAAAAGGGATTATGGCTACACCTTC.

This clone has only one observation. The V call is TRBV2, the J call TRBJ2-4; D is unclear. The CDR3 spans 14 residues. Looked up from germline, CDR1 is SNHLY and CDR2 is FYNNEI. V lost 3 bases and J lost 2, with 8 bases in between. The CDR3 bases are TGTGCCAGCAGTGACTCCTCCCCCAAAAACATTCAGTACTTC. Its protein is CASSDSSPKNIQYF. The complete variable domain, with remaining parts taken from reference TRBV2 and TRBJ2-4, reads EPEVTQTPSHQVTQMGQEVILRCVPISNHLYFYWYRQILGQKVEFLVSFYNNEISEKSEIFDDQFSVERPDGSNFTLKIRSTKLEDSAMYFCASSDSSPKNIQYFGAGTRLSVL.

V is TRBV21-1 and J is TRBJ2-1; TRBD2 is the table's D call, not checked against the DNA. TRBV21-1 is assigned pseudogene status. The CDR3 loop spans 15 amino acids. The CDR3 DNA follows: TGTGCCAGCAGCAAAGGACTAGCGGGGTGGAATGAGCAGTTCTTC. As protein: CASSKGLAGWNEQFF.

This chain joins TRBV3-1 (or the pseudogene TRBV3-2) and TRBJ1-2; a possible D gene is TRBD1 (5 bases). CDR3 length: 17 residues. Germline-derived CDR1 and CDR2 are LGHDT and YNNKEL (reference sequence). The V end was cut by 4 bases, the J end by 2 bases, with 20 bases between. CDR3 sequence reads: CASSPGLTTLGNYGYTF. The CDR3 nucleotides read TGTGCCAGCAGCCCGGGACTGACGACGCTCGGAAACTATGGCTACACCTTC.

A single count supports this clone. V gene TRBV20-1 combines with J gene TRBJ2-7; 11 bases are a match to TRBD2. The trim removed 3 bases at V and 2 bases at J, leaving 3 bases unmatched. Germline loops: CDR1 DFQATT, CDR2 SNEGSKA (reference sequence). This CDR3 is built from 14 residues. The CDR3 spells CSASSLAGAYEQYF. CDR3 bases: TGCAGTGCTAGTTCACTAGCGGGAGCCTACGAGCAGTACTTC.

CDR3 region: CASSQDKLAGEYEQYF. Written as DNA, the CDR3 is TGCGCCAGCAGCCAAGATAAACTAGCGGGAGAGTACGAGCAGTACTTC. V gene TRBV4-1 combines with J gene TRBJ2-7; 11 bases agree with TRBD2. From germline, CDR1 is MGHRA and CDR2 YSYEKL. Losses at the gene ends were 0 bases for V and 4 bases for J; bases not matched to a gene: 5. The CDR3 contains 16 residues.

Regarding this clone: An end of the junction differs from the germline gene, which may be a read error. The V call is TRBV12-3 or TRBV12-4, the J call TRBJ1-2; 7 nucleotides match TRBD1. The CDR3 loop spans 11 amino acids. CDR3 residues: CASSPGQRTSF. CDR3 sequence (DNA): TGTGCCAGCAGTCCGGGACAGAGGACGAGCTTC.

The count of this clone is one. This sequence joins TRBV11-2 and TRBJ2-1, with D possibly TRBD1 on 5 matching bases. Trimming cost V 0 bases and J 10 bases, with 7 bases left between them. Germline V gene data show CDR1 as SGHAT and CDR2 as FQNNGV. This CDR3 is 12 amino acids long. CDR3: CASSLEAGEQFF. CDR3 DNA: TGTGCCAGCAGCTTAGAAGCAGGGGAGCAGTTCTTC.

This clone was found once. The gene calls are TRBV3-1 (or the pseudogene TRBV3-2) and TRBJ2-2, with 7 positions matching TRBD2. V shed 6 bases, J shed 6 bases, and the junction held 10 bases outside the gene matches. The CDR3 is 15 residues long. Germline CDR1 LGHDT, CDR2 YNNKEL (reference sequence). The CDR3 loop is CASSPTSLEAGELFF. The CDR3 bases are TGTGCCAGCAGTCCGACTAGCCTCGAGGCCGGGGAGCTGTTTTTT.

This rearrangement joins TRBV3-1 (or the pseudogene TRBV3-2) to TRBJ2-7; D uncertain. Trimming removed 4 bases from V and 3 bases from J, with 13 bases in between. Germline V gene data show CDR1 as LGHDT and CDR2 as YNNKEL (reference sequence). The CDR3 covers 14 residues. CDR3 sequence: CASSLGRLRYEQYF. Written as DNA, the CDR3 is TGTGCCAGCAGCCTGGGCCGCCTGCGCTACGAGCAGTACTTC.

The chain combines TRBV9 with TRBJ1-2; 9 positions match TRBD1. The CDR3 consists of 17 residues. CDR1 and CDR2 (germline): SGDLS, YYNGEE. Trimming removed 0 bases from V and 2 bases from J; junction bases left unmatched: 8. CDR3 in amino acids: CASSVVPDRGGNYGYTF. Here the CDR3 DNA reads TGTGCCAGCAGCGTAGTTCCGGACAGGGGAGGCAACTATGGCTACACCTTC.

A few counts support this clone. The chain employs TRBV4-1 and TRBJ2-2; D is unresolved. V shed 4 bases and J shed 8 bases, with 14 bases lying between them. The CDR3 totals 14 residues. The germline CDR1 and CDR2 sequences are MGHRA and YSYEKL. In DNA form, the CDR3 reads TGCGCCAGCAGCCGCATCGGAGCTGTGGGGGAGCTGTTTTTT. Translating gives CASSRIGAVGELFF.